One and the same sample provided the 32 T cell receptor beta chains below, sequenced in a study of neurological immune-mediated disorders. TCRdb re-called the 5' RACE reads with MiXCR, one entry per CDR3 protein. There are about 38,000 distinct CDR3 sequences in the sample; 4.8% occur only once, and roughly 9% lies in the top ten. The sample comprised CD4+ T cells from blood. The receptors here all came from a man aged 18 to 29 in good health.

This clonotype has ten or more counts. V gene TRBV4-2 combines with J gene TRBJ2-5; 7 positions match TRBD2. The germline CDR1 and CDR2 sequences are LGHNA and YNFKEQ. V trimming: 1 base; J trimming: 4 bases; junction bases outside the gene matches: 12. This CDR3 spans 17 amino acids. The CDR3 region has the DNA TGTGCCAGCAGCCAAGGAAACGGCGGGGGATCTTTAGAGACCCAGTACTTC. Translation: CASSQGNGGGSLETQYF.

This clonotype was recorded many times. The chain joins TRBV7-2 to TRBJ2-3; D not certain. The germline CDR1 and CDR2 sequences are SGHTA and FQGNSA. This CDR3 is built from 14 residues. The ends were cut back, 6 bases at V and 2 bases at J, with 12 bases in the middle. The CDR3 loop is CASSPVPLTDTQYF. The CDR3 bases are TGTGCCAGCAGTCCAGTGCCCCTCACAGATACGCAGTATTTT.

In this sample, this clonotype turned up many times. The CDR3 sequence: CASSLMSQVLNTEAFF. CDR3 in DNA: TGTGCCAGCAGCTTAATGTCACAGGTTCTGAACACTGAAGCTTTCTTT. The chain joins TRBV7-3 to TRBJ1-1, with TRBD1 as a possible D gene (5 bases). Germline CDR1 is SGHTA and CDR2 is FQGTGA. The CDR3 has 16 amino acids. Trimming cost V 1 base and J 0 bases, with 12 bases left between them.

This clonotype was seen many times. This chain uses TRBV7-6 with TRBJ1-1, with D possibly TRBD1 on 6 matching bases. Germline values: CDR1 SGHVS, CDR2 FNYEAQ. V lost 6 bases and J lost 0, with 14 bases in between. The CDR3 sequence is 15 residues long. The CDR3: CASRIDGTLNTEAFF. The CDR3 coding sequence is TGTGCCAGCAGGATAGACGGGACACTGAACACTGAAGCTTTCTTT.

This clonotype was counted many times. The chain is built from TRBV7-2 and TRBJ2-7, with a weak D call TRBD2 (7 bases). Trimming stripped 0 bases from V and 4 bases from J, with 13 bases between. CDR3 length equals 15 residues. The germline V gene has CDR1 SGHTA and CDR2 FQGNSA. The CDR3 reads CASSLAAGAKYEQYF. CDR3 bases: TGTGCCAGCAGCTTAGCGGCGGGGGCAAAATACGAGCAGTACTTC.

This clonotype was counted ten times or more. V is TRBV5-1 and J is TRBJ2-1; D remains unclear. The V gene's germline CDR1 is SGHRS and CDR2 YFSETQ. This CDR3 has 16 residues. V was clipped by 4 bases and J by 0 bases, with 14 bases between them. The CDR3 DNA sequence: TGCGCCAGCAGCCGAGGAACCCACAGCTCCTACAATGAGCAGTTCTTC. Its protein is CASSRGTHSSYNEQFF.

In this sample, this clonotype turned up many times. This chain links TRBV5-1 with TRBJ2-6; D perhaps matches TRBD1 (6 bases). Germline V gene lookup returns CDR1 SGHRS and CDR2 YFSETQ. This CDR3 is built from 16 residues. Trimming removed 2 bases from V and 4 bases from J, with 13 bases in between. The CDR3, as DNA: TGCGCCAGCAGCTTACAGGGAGTTACCGGGGCCAACGTCCTGACTTTC. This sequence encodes CASSLQGVTGANVLTF.

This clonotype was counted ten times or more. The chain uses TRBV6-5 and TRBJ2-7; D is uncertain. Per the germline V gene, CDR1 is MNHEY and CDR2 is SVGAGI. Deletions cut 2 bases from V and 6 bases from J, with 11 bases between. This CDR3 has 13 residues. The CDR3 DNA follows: TGTGCCAGCAGTTACCGAGCCTCGAGCGAGCAGTACTTC. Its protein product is CASSYRASSEQYF.

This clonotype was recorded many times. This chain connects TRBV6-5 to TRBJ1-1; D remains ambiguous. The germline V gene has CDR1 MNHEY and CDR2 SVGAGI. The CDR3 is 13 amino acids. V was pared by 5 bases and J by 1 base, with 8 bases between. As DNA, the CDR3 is TGTGCCAGCAGTCCCCGACAGAACACTGAAGCTTTCTTT. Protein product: CASSPRQNTEAFF.

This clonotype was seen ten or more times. The CDR3 nucleotides read TGTGCCAGCAGCCCGTTAGAGGCGACTTACTATGGCTACACCTTC. Residues: CASSPLEATYYGYTF. The genes are TRBV14 and TRBJ1-2, with D unresolved. The CDR3 is 15 amino acids. The V gene lost 4 bases and the J gene lost 3 bases, with 15 bases spanning the gap. Germline V gives CDR1 SGHDN, CDR2 FVKESK.

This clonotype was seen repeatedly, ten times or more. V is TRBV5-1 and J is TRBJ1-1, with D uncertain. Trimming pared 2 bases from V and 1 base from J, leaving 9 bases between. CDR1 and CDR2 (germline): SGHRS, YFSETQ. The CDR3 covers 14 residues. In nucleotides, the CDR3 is TGCGCCAGCAGCTTTGTAGCCGCGAACACTGAAGCTTTCTTT. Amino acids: CASSFVAANTEAFF. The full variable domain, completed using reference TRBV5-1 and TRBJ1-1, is KAGVTQTPRYLIKTRGQQVTLSCSPISGHRSVSWYQQTPGQGLQFLFEYFSETQRNKGNFPGRFSGRQFSNSRSEMNVSTLELGDSALYLCASSFVAANTEAFFGQGTRLTVV.

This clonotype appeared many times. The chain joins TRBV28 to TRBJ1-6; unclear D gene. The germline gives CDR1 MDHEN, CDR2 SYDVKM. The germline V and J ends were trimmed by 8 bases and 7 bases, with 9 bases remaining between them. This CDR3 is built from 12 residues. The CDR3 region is CASLDLNSPLHF. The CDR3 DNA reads TGTGCCAGCCTGGATCTCAATTCACCCCTCCACTTT.

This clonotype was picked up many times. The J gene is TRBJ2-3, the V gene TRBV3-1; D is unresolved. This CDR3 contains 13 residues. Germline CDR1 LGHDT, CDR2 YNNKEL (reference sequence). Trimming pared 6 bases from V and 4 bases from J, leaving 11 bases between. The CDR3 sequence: CASRRTESDTQYF. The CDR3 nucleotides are TGTGCCAGCAGACGGACGGAGTCAGATACGCAGTATTTT.

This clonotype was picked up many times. The CDR3 coding sequence is TGTGCCAGCAGCCCGTTCGGTGGTTACGAGCAGTACTTC. It yields the protein CASSPFGGYEQYF. This chain uses TRBV7-9 with TRBJ2-7; no reliable D call. The CDR3 is 13 residues long. V lost 5 bases, J lost 4 bases, and 12 bases lay in between. Germline-derived CDR1 and CDR2 are SEHNR and FQNEAQ (reference sequence).

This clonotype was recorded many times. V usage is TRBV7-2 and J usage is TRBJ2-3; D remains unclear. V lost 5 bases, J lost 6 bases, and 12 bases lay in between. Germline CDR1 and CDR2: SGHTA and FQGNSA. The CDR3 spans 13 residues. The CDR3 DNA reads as TGTGCCAGCAGCCCTCCTGCCGCCGATACGCAGTATTTT. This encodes CASSPPAADTQYF. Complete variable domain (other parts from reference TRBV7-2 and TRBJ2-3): GAGVSQSPSNKVTEKGKDVELRCDPISGHTALYWYRQSLGQGLEFLIYFQGNSAPDKSGLPSDRFSAERTGGSVSTLTIQRTQQEDSAVYLCASSPPAADTQYFGPGTRLTVL.

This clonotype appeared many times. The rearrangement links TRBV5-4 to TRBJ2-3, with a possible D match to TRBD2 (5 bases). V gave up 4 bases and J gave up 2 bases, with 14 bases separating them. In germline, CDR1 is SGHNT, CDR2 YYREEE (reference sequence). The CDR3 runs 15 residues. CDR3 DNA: TGTGCCAGCAGCCCCGGGATCGCCTACACAGATACGCAGTATTTT. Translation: CASSPGIAYTDTQYF.

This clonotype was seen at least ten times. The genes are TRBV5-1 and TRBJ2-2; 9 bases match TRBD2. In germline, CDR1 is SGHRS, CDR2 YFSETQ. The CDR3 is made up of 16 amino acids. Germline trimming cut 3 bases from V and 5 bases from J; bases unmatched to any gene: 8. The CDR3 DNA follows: TGCGCCAGCAGCTCCAAAGGGAGCGGGGGGACCGGGGAGCTGTTTTTT. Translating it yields CASSSKGSGGTGELFF.

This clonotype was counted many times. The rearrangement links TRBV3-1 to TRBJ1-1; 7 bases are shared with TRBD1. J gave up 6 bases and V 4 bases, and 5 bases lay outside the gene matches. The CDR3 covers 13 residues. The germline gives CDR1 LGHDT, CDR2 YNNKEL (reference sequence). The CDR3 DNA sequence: TGTGCCAGCAGCCTACAGGGGACCCCTGAAGCTTTCTTT. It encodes CASSLQGTPEAFF.

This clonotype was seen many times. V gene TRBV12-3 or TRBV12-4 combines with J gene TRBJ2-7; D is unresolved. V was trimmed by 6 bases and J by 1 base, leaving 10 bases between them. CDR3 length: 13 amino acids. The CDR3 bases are TGTGCCAGCAGCCCCGTCGGGTCCTACGAGCAGTACTTC. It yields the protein CASSPVGSYEQYF.

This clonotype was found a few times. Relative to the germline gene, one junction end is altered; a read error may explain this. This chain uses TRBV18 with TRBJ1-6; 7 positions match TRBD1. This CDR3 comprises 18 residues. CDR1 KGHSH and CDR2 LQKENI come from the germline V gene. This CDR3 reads CTSSPKISGRGKNSPLHF. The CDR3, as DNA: TGTACCAGCTCACCAAAGATCTCCGGCAGGGGGAAGAACTCACCCCTCCACTTT.

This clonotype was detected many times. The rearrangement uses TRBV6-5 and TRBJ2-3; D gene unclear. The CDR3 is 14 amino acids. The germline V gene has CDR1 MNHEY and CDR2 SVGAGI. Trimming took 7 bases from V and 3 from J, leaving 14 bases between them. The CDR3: CASTPPTLTDTQYF. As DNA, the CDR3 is TGTGCCAGCACTCCCCCAACGTTGACAGATACGCAGTATTTT.

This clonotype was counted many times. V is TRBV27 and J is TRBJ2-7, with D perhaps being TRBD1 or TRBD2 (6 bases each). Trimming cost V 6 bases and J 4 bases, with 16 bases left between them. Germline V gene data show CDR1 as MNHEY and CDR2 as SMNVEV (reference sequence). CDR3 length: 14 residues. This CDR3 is CASSSRGGPYEQYF. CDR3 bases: TGTGCCAGCAGCTCAAGAGGGGGGCCGTACGAGCAGTACTTC.

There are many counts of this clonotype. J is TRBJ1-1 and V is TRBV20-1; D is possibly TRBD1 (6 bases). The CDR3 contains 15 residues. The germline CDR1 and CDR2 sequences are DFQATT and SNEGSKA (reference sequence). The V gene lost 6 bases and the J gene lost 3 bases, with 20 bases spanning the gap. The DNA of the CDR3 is TGCAGTGCCCTTCGGGGGGGGGCGATTTACACTGAAGCTTTCTTT. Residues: CSALRGGAIYTEAFF.

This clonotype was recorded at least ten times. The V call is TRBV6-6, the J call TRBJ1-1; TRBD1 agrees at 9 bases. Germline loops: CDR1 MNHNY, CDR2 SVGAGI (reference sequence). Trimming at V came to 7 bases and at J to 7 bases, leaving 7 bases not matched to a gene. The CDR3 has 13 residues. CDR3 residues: CASNNRGRGEAFF. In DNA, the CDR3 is TGTGCCAGCAATAACAGGGGGCGAGGTGAAGCTTTCTTT.

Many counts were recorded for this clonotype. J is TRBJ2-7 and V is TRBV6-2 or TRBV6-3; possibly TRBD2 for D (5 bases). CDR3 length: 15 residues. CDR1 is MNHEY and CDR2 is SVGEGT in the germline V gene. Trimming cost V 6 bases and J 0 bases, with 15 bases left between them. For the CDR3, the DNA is TGTGCCAGCAGCCTCGTGGGGAGCTCCTCCTACGAGCAGTACTTC. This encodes CASSLVGSSSYEQYF.

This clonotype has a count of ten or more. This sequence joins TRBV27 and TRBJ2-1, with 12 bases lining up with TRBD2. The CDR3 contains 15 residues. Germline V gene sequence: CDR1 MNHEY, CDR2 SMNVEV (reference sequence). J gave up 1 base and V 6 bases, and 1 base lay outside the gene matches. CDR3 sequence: CASSGLAGSYNEQFF. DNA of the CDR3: TGTGCCAGCAGCGGACTAGCGGGATCCTACAATGAGCAGTTCTTC.

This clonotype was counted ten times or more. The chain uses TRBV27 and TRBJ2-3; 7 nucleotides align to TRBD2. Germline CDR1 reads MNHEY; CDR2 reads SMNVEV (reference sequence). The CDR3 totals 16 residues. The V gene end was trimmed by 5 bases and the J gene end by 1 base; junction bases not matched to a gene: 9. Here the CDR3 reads CASSPTTSVRTDTQYF. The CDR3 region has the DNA TGTGCCAGCAGTCCGACAACTAGCGTTCGCACAGATACGCAGTATTTT.

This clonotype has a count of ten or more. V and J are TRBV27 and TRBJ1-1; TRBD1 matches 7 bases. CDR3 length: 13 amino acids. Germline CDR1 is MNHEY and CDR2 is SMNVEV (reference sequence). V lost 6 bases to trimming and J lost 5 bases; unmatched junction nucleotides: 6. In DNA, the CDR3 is TGTGCCAGCAGCGGGGACAGAGGGACTGAAGCTTTCTTT. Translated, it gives CASSGDRGTEAFF.

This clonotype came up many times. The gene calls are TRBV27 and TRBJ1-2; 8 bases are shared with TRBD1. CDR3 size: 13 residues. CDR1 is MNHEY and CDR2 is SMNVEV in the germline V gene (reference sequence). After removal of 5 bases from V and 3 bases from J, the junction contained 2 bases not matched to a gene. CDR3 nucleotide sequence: TGTGCCAGCAGTCAACAGGGGGACTATGGCTACACCTTC. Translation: CASSQQGDYGYTF.

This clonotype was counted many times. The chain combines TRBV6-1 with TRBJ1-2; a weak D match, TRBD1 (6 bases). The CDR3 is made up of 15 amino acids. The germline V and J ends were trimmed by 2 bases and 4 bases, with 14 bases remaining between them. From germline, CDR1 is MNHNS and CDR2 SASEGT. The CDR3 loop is CASSEFWAGAYGYTF. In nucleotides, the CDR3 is TGTGCCAGCAGTGAATTTTGGGCAGGGGCCTATGGCTACACCTTC.

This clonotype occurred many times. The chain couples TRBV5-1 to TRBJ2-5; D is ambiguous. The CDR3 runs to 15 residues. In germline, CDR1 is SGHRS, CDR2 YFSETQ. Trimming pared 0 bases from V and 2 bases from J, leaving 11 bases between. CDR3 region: CASSLAPGIQETQYF. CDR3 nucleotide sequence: TGCGCCAGCAGCTTGGCCCCTGGAATACAAGAGACCCAGTACTTC.

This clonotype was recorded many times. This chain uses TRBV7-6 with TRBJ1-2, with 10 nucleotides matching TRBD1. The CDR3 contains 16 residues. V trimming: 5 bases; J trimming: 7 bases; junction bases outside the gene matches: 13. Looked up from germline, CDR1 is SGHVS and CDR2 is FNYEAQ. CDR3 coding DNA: TGTGCCAGCAGCCCTCAACTGACCGGGACAGGGGTTGGCTACACCTTC. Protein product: CASSPQLTGTGVGYTF.